This T cell receptor beta chain was identified during a study of blood T cell repertoires in COVID-19. Clones were read by immunoSEQ multiplex PCR, and TCRdb kept only the in-frame ones, dropping some. The table records 150,000 to 200,000 clones, 90% to 95% of them present only once. Germline CDR1 is LGHDT and CDR2 is YNNKEL (reference sequence). V lost 8 bases, J lost 2 bases, and 3 bases stayed unmatched. The length of the CDR3 is 13 residues. The source is a man aged 50 or older with acute or convalescent COVID-19. The chain carries TRBV3-1 (or the pseudogene TRBV3-2) and TRBJ1-1; the match to TRBD1 covers 9 bases. The sample was peripheral blood. The CDR3 sequence: CASRTGANTEAFF. The CDR3 nucleotides read TGTGCCAGCCGGACAGGGGCCAACACTGAAGCTTTCTTT.